The 22 T cell receptor beta chains below all came from one sample that was sequenced in a study of CD8 T cells in ankylosing spondylitis. Broader study findings: Ankylosing spondylitis blood appeared to carry a characteristic TCR beta motif of roughly eight highly homologous variants.

TCRdb analysed the 5' RACE reads with MiXCR anew, one entry per CDR3 protein. The sample contains 670,000 or so distinct CDR3 sequences, over 15% of which appear only once. These receptors are not linked to any known antigen. The sample was blood, either unsorted or a sorted T cell fraction (not recorded which). The receptors come from a male donor with ankylosing spondylitis.

This clonotype was recorded a few times. J is TRBJ2-1 and V is TRBV11-2; D perhaps matches TRBD2 (5 bases). The V gene's germline CDR1 is SGHAT and CDR2 FQNNGV. V was trimmed by 3 bases and J by 6 bases, leaving 9 bases between them. The CDR3 is made up of 13 amino acids. CDR3 DNA: TGTGCCAGCAGCTTCTCGGGGATCAATGAGCAGTTCTTC. This encodes CASSFSGINEQFF.

The chain joins TRBV12-3 or TRBV12-4 to TRBJ1-2; no reliable D call. The CDR3 contains 14 residues. Between the trimmed V and J ends, which lost 6 bases and 7 bases, there was a span of 18 bases. CDR3 loop: CASRPSGKRGGYTF. CDR3 DNA sequence: TGTGCCAGCAGACCTTCCGGAAAGCGAGGTGGCTACACCTTC.

This chain links TRBV6-5 with TRBJ1-1; D is unclear. Germline CDR1 MNHEY, CDR2 SVGAGI. The CDR3 consists of 13 residues. Trimming took off 2 bases at V and 2 bases at J, with 6 bases between the two ends. The CDR3 sequence: CASSYIFNTEAFF. CDR3 nucleotides: TGTGCCAGCAGTTACATATTCAACACTGAAGCTTTCTTT.

This clonotype was found a few times. The rearrangement uses TRBV11-2 and TRBJ2-4, with D unresolved. This CDR3 is 11 amino acids long. With 5 bases removed from V and 9 bases from J, the gap between germline ends came to 8 bases. CDR1 is SGHAT and CDR2 is FQNNGV in the germline V gene. In nucleotides, the CDR3 is TGTGCCAGCAGCCCATCCAGCATTCAGTACTTC. Protein sequence: CASSPSSIQYF.

This clonotype showed up just a few times. The genes are TRBV20-1 and TRBJ2-3, with D possibly matching TRBD2 (5 bases). The length of the CDR3 is 19 residues. Germline CDR1 reads DFQATT; CDR2 reads SNEGSKA (reference sequence). V was pared by 6 bases and J by 2 bases, with 30 bases between. DNA for the CDR3: TGCAGTGCCACGGAAGGGTGGCGGGTCTCGGTTAGGACCACAGATACGCAGTATTTT. It codes for CSATEGWRVSVRTTDTQYF.

Written as DNA, the CDR3 is TGCGCCAGCAGCTCCAGTGGGGCCTCGAACACTGAAGCTTTCTTT. This sequence encodes CASSSSGASNTEAFF. The rearrangement links TRBV5-1 to TRBJ1-1, with a weak D call TRBD1 (5 bases). Trimming left V 3 bases short and J 1 base short, with 13 bases between. This CDR3 spans 15 amino acids. Germline CDR1 reads SGHRS; CDR2 reads YFSETQ. The full variable domain, its missing parts supplied by reference TRBV5-1 and TRBJ1-1, is KAGVTQTPRYLIKTRGQQVTLSCSPISGHRSVSWYQQTPGQGLQFLFEYFSETQRNKGNFPGRFSGRQFSNSRSEMNVSTLELGDSALYLCASSSSGASNTEAFFGQGTRLTVV.

This clonotype was counted a few times. The rearrangement links TRBV24-1 to TRBJ2-1, with a possible D match to TRBD1 (7 bases). The CDR3 covers 12 residues. Germline loops: CDR1 KGHDR, CDR2 SFDVKD. Trimming pared 9 bases from V and 9 bases from J, leaving 14 bases between. DNA for the CDR3: TGTGCCACCCTGGAGGGGGCGGCTGAGCAGTTCTTC. It codes for CATLEGAAEQFF.

The V and J genes are TRBV20-1 and TRBJ1-2, with TRBD1 as a possible D gene (5 bases). This CDR3 region has 13 residues. The germline V gene encodes CDR1 DFQATT and CDR2 SNEGSKA (reference sequence). CDR3 amino acids: CSAQSRGGYGYTF. The CDR3 nucleotides read TGCAGCGCCCAGTCTCGTGGGGGGTATGGCTACACCTTC.

There are a few counts of this clonotype. The rearrangement uses TRBV29-1 and TRBJ2-5; either TRBD1 or TRBD2 may fit D (5 bases each). The CDR3 is 12 amino acids. V was shortened by 4 bases and J by 4 bases, with 10 bases between the two germline ends. Per the germline V gene, CDR1 is SQVTM and CDR2 is ANQGSEA. In DNA form, the CDR3 reads TGCAGCGTTGCCGGGGCGGGAGAGACCCAGTACTTC. Translating gives CSVAGAGETQYF.

This chain uses TRBV6-5 with TRBJ1-5; D is perhaps TRBD1 (6 bases). The germline V gene encodes CDR1 MNHEY and CDR2 SVGAGI. This CDR3 comprises 11 residues. With 7 bases removed from V and 7 bases from J, the gap between germline ends came to 8 bases. The CDR3 nucleotides read TGTGCCAGCATAGGGGGACAGCCCCAGCATTTT. Residues: CASIGGQPQHF.

This clonotype was seen a few times. The V call is TRBV7-9, the J call TRBJ2-7, with D uncertain. V dropped 1 base and J dropped 1 base, with 11 bases sitting between them. The germline gives CDR1 SEHNR, CDR2 FQNEAQ (reference sequence). This CDR3 is built from 15 residues. The CDR3 loop is CASSLVTASSYEQYF. For the CDR3, the DNA is TGTGCCAGCAGCTTAGTAACAGCTTCTTCCTACGAGCAGTACTTC.

This clonotype showed up just a few times. V gene TRBV10-3 combines with J gene TRBJ2-7; D gene uncertain. The CDR3 is 11 amino acids. Germline loops: CDR1 ENHRY, CDR2 SYGVKD. The germline V and J ends were trimmed by 6 bases and 5 bases, with 8 bases remaining between them. CDR3 nucleotide sequence: TGTGCCATCAGCACAAGGGACGAGCAGTACTTC. It specifies CAISTRDEQYF.

This clonotype was found a few times. This chain links TRBV29-1 with TRBJ2-1; D uncertain. V was trimmed by 3 bases and J by 7 bases, leaving 10 bases between them. CDR1 and CDR2 (germline): SQVTM, ANQGSEA. CDR3 size: 12 residues. The CDR3: CSVDPRRNEQFF. CDR3 nucleotides: TGCAGCGTTGACCCTAGGCGGAATGAGCAGTTCTTC.

The chain couples TRBV4-1 to TRBJ1-2; perhaps TRBD1 as D (5 bases). The CDR3 contains 16 residues. Trimming removed 4 bases at V and 8 bases at J, with 23 bases between. Germline V gene sequence: CDR1 MGHRA, CDR2 YSYEKL. CDR3 sequence (DNA): TGCGCCAGCAGCCTTCTACCGGGACTCGTTTTATCCGGCTACACCTTC. Residues: CASSLLPGLVLSGYTF.

The chain is built from TRBV12-3 or TRBV12-4 and TRBJ2-4; tentative D call: TRBD2 (5 bases). Trimming shortened V by 4 bases and J by 1 base, and 29 bases separated the two germline ends. The length of the CDR3 is 21 residues. DNA of the CDR3: TGTGCCAGCAGTTCCCTCGGAACGACCGGCCCCACACGCGGGGCCAAAAACATTCAGTACTTC. Translation: CASSSLGTTGPTRGAKNIQYF.

The rearrangement links TRBV4-2 to TRBJ1-2; no firm D call. Trimming left V 1 base short and J 10 bases short, with 19 bases between. The CDR3 contains 15 residues. Germline-derived CDR1 and CDR2 are LGHNA and YNFKEQ. The CDR3 loop reads CASSQAPKVLFVYTF. CDR3 bases: TGTGCCAGCAGCCAAGCCCCCAAGGTTTTGTTTGTCTACACCTTC.

This clonotype showed up just a few times. V is TRBV7-6 and J is TRBJ1-1; TRBD1 is a possible D gene (6 bases). CDR3 length equals 13 residues. The V end lost 2 bases, the J end lost 5 bases, and 9 bases lay between the germline ends. Germline-derived CDR1 and CDR2 are SGHVS and FNYEAQ. CDR3 in amino acids: CASSLQQGTEAFF. The CDR3 region has the DNA TGTGCCAGCAGCTTACAACAGGGTACTGAAGCTTTCTTT.

This clonotype turned up a few times. The chain carries TRBV7-9 and TRBJ2-3; D may be TRBD2 (5 bases). Per germline, CDR1 SEHNR and CDR2 FQNEAQ (reference sequence). Trimming cost V 3 bases and J 5 bases, with 18 bases left between them. This CDR3 is built from 16 residues. The CDR3 loop is CASSFGRDPRVDTQYF. The DNA of the CDR3 is TGTGCCAGCAGCTTCGGTCGGGATCCCCGCGTAGATACGCAGTATTTT.

V gene TRBV29-1 combines with J gene TRBJ2-5; 9 bases align to TRBD1. Germline loops: CDR1 SQVTM, CDR2 ANQGSEA. V shed 1 base, J shed 5 bases, and the junction held 8 bases outside the gene matches. The CDR3 length is 15 residues. CDR3 nucleotide sequence: TGCAGCGTTGAAGTGGGACAGGGTTATCCGGAGACCCAGTACTTC. Protein: CSVEVGQGYPETQYF.

Here the CDR3 DNA reads TGCGCCAGCAGTCGACCGGGGAACACTGAAGCTTTCTTT. Protein product: CASSRPGNTEAFF. This chain links TRBV5-1 with TRBJ1-1; unclear D gene. The germline V gene encodes CDR1 SGHRS and CDR2 YFSETQ. The V end lost 5 bases, the J end lost 1 base, and 9 bases lay between the germline ends. This CDR3 has 13 residues. The full variable domain, in which reference TRBV5-1 and TRBJ1-1 provide the parts outside the CDR3, is KAGVTQTPRYLIKTRGQQVTLSCSPISGHRSVSWYQQTPGQGLQFLFEYFSETQRNKGNFPGRFSGRQFSNSRSEMNVSTLELGDSALYLCASSRPGNTEAFFGQGTRLTVV.

This clonotype was found a few times. The V and J genes are TRBV13 and TRBJ2-1, with TRBD2 identical over 10 bases. The V gene end was trimmed by 5 bases and the J gene end by 5 bases; junction bases not matched to a gene: 12. Germline CDR1 and CDR2: PRHDT and FYEKMQ (reference sequence). The CDR3 is 17 residues long. CDR3 sequence (DNA): TGTGCCAGCAGCCCCAGGCGCCTAACTAGCGGGGACAATGAGCAGTTCTTC. Translated, it gives CASSPRRLTSGDNEQFF.

The chain carries TRBV5-5 and TRBJ2-1; TRBD1 might be the D (5 bases). The germline V gene has CDR1 SGHKS and CDR2 YYEKEE (reference sequence). The CDR3 totals 15 residues. The ends were cut back, 4 bases at V and 2 bases at J, with 13 bases in the middle. DNA for the CDR3: TGTGCCAGCAGCCCCCACATGGACACCTACAATGAGCAGTTCTTC. It codes for CASSPHMDTYNEQFF.